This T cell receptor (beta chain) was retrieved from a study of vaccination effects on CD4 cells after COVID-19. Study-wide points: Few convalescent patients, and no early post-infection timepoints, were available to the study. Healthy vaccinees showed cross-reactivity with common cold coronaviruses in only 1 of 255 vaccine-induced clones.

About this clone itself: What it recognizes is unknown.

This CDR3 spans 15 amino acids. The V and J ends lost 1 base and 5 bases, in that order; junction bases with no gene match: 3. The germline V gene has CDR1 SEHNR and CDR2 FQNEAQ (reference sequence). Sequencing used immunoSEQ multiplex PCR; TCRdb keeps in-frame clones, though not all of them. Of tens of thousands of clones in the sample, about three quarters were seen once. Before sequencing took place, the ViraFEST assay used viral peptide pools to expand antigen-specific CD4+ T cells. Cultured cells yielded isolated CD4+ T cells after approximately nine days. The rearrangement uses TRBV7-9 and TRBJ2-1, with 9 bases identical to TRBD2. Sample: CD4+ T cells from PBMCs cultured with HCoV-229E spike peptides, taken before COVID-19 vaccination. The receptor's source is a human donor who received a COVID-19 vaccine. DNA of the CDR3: TGTGCCAGCAGCTTAGGGACTAGCGCTAACAATGAGCAGTTCTTC. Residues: CASSLGTSANNEQFF.